The entry below describes one T cell receptor (beta chain). Its target is unknown. Trimming took off 2 bases at V and 3 bases at J, with 11 bases between the two ends. The CDR3 covers 13 residues. Looked up from germline, CDR1 is GTSNPN and CDR2 is SVGIG (reference sequence). These data belong to a study of T cells in localized non-small cell lung cancer. Generated by immunoSEQ multiplex PCR, the TCRdb table keeps only in-frame clones and is missing some. The table shows more than 1,500 clones, with about 28% occurring only once. Study results and limitations: Detection in adjacent lung was observed for a median roughly 57 of the top 100 tumor clones. Increased T cell density in blood showed an association with longer overall survival.

This specimen was lung tumor tissue, taken before any cancer treatment. This sequence originates from a man aged 40 to 70 with stage II lung adenocarcinoma. V is TRBV30 and J is TRBJ2-7; tentative D call: TRBD2 (5 bases). The DNA of the CDR3 is TGTGCCTGGAGTAAAGGGAGTAACTACGAGCAGTACTTC. As protein: CAWSKGSNYEQYF.